A selection of T cell receptor beta chains follows, all from one sample in a study of OX40 agonist ivuxolimab in advanced cancers. Only in-frame clones appear in the TCRdb table, and some are missing; sequencing was by immunoSEQ multiplex PCR. The profile covers about 36,000 clones, with around 80% appearing a single time and 22% taken by the ten largest. The sample consisted of CD4+ or CD8+ T cells sorted from blood, taken in a trial of the OX40 agonist ivuxolimab. These receptors all come from an adult with an advanced solid tumor such as melanoma, head and neck, liver or kidney cancer. The CDR3 runs from the conserved cysteine through the conserved F or W. The order of the fields is J gene, CDR3 length, D gene, V gene, clone size, CDR3 DNA, CDR3 protein. D genes are given only for firm matches. The size field is filled for only some rows; it gives once, few, many or a size class.

TRBJ2-7,13,NA,TRBV5-1,NA,TGCGCCAGCATGGGGGTCGGGACCTACGAGCAGTACTTC,CASMGVGTYEQYF
TRBJ2-2,17,TRBD2,TRBV9,few,TGTGCCAGCAGCGTCTCTAGCGGGGTGGTCAACACCGGGGAGCTGTTTTTT,CASSVSSGVVNTGELFF
TRBJ2-7,12,NA,TRBV5-1,NA,TGCGCCAGTAGCTTGCTCCCGGGGGAGCAGTACTTC,CASSLLPGEQYF
TRBJ1-5,16,TRBD1,TRBV2,NA,TGTGCCAGCAGCGCCCTGACAGGGAGCGGCAATCAGCCCCAGCATTTT,CASSALTGSGNQPQHF
TRBJ2-5,14,NA,TRBV18,NA,TGTGCCAGCTCTAGGACAGCGTCCCAAGAGACCCAGTACTTC,CASSRTASQETQYF
TRBJ2-1,11,NA,TRBV11-3,NA,TGTGCCAGCAGTGTAAGCAATGAGCAGTTCTTC,CASSVSNEQFF
TRBJ1-2,14,NA,TRBV28,NA,TGTGCCACCAAGTCTATTGTGGGGGTTGGGGGCTACACCTTC,CATKSIVGVGGYTF
TRBJ1-6,14,NA,TRBV10-3,once,TGTGCCATCAGTGAGACAGGTTTCGATTCACCCCTCCACTTT,CAISETGFDSPLHF
TRBJ2-5,15,NA,TRBV9,NA,TGTGCCAGCAGCCCCGGACTTCAAGGGGCGGAGACCCAGTACTTC,CASSPGLQGAETQYF
TRBJ2-7,11,NA,TRBV20-1,NA,TGCAGTGCTAGAGATGGATACGAGCAGTACTTC,CSARDGYEQYF
TRBJ1-2,16,TRBD1,TRBV19,few,TGTGCCAGTAGGACCCAGGTTGGGACAGGGCCATTGGGCTACACCTTC,CASRTQVGTGPLGYTF
TRBJ1-3,15,NA,TRBV14,NA,TGTGCCAGCAGCCGCCTGGCGAGCTCTGGAAACACCATATATTTT,CASSRLASSGNTIYF
TRBJ2-7,15,NA,TRBV5-6,NA,TGTGCCAGCAGCTTGGGAGGGAGGAATTCCTACGAGCAGTACTTC,CASSLGGRNSYEQYF
TRBJ1-1,12,NA,TRBV5-1,NA,TGCGCCAGCAGCACAGGGTCCACTGAAGCTTTCTTT,CASSTGSTEAFF
TRBJ2-3,13,NA,TRBV29-1,NA,TGCAGCACTAGGGGGGGTCCCACAGATACGCAGTATTTT,CSTRGGPTDTQYF
TRBJ1-2,14,NA,TRBV7-3,few,TGTGCCAGCAGCTTAGAGGTGGTATTGGCTGGCTACACCTTC,CASSLEVVLAGYTF
TRBJ1-1,15,NA,TRBV7-8,NA,TGTGCCAGCAGCTTACGTTGGGAATCGGGCACTGAAGCTTTCTTT,CASSLRWESGTEAFF
TRBJ1-2,13,NA,TRBV6-5,NA,TGTGCCAGCAGGGAGGAGGTTAGCTATGGCTACACCTTC,CASREEVSYGYTF
TRBJ2-5,14,TRBD1,TRBV30,NA,TGTGCCTGGAGGGGACAGGGGGCTAAGGAGACCCAGTACTTC,CAWRGQGAKETQYF
TRBJ1-1,16,NA,TRBV6-6,NA,TGTGCCAGCAGTCCCCTCTCGGGTCGGGGAGACACTGAAGCTTTCTTT,CASSPLSGRGDTEAFF
TRBJ1-2,13,NA,TRBV2,once,TGTGCCAGCAAAACGGGGGCTAACTATGGCTACACCTTC,CASKTGANYGYTF
TRBJ1-4,16,NA,TRBV5-1,once,TGCGCCAGCAGCTTGGCGGAAAATGGAGTGAATGAAAAACTGTTTTTT,CASSLAENGVNEKLFF
TRBJ2-1,12,TRBD1,TRBV6-5,once,TGTGCCAGCAGTGGGACAGGGCATGAGCAGTTCTTC,CASSGTGHEQFF